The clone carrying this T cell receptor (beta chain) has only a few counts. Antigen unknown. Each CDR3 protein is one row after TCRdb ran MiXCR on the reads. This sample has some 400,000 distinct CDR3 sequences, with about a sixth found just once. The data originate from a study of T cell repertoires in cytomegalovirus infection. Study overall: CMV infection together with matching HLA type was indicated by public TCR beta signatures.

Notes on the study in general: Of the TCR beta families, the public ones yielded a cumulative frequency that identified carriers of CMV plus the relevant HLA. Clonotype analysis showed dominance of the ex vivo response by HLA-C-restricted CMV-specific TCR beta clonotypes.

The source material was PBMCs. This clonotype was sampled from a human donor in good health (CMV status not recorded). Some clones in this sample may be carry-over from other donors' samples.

The CDR3 is CASSQEPHSGQGLDTQYF. CDR3 DNA: TGCGCCAGCAGCCAAGAACCGCACTCGGGACAGGGTTTGGATACGCAGTATTTT. The rearrangement uses TRBV4-3 and TRBJ2-3, with 9 nucleotides matching TRBD1. Trimming took 0 bases from V and 6 from J; bases not matched to a gene: 13. This CDR3 is 18 amino acids long. In germline, CDR1 is LGHNA, CDR2 YSLEER.